This is a list of T cell receptor beta chains from one sample in a study of PD-1 blockade in classical Hodgkin lymphoma. Sequenced by immunoSEQ multiplex PCR; TCRdb stores in-frame clones only, minus some. The table includes tens of thousands of clones, about 92% detected once. This specimen consisted of peripheral blood mononuclear cells (PBMCs), obtained at baseline. The receptors derive from a human donor with classical Hodgkin lymphoma. The CDR3 runs from the conserved cysteine through the conserved F or W. D genes are given only for firm matches. The size of a clone is reported for some rows only, either as once, few or many, or as a class for expanded clones.

clone size	D gene	V gene	J gene	CDR3 protein	CDR3 DNA
NA	TRBD1	TRBV5-6	TRBJ1-2	CASSFYNTGGIGYTF	TGTGCCAGCAGCTTTTATAACACAGGGGGAATCGGCTACACCTTC
NA	TRBD1	TRBV5-5	TRBJ1-4	CASSFLGRGDEKLFF	TGTGCCAGCAGCTTCCTAGGCAGGGGGGATGAAAAACTGTTTTTT
NA	TRBD2	TRBV13	TRBJ2-7	CASSVTSGGIFYEQYF	TGTGCCAGCAGTGTTACTAGCGGAGGAATCTTCTACGAGCAGTACTTC
NA	TRBD1	TRBV4-1	TRBJ2-7	CASRDRDYEQYF	TGCGCCAGCAGGGACAGGGACTACGAGCAGTACTTC
NA	NA	TRBV6-1	TRBJ2-5	CASSDVVLQETQYF	TGTGCCAGCAGTGATGTAGTTCTTCAAGAGACCCAGTACTTC
NA	NA	TRBV27	TRBJ1-2	CASTWGRPGAYGYTF	TGTGCCAGCACTTGGGGCAGACCGGGAGCCTATGGCTACACCTTC
NA	NA	TRBV5-1	TRBJ2-2	CASSWDLNTGELFF	TGCGCCAGCAGCTGGGACCTGAACACCGGGGAGCTGTTTTTT
NA	NA	TRBV4-1	TRBJ1-6	CASSQDRYTESYNSPLHF	TGCGCCAGCAGCCAAGATAGGTACACCGAGTCCTATAATTCACCCCTCCACTTT
NA	NA	TRBV6-5	TRBJ2-7	CASSQDRLTYEQYF	TGTGCCAGCAGTCAAGACAGACTCACCTACGAGCAGTACTTC
NA	NA	TRBV5-8	TRBJ1-5	CASTPGGLSQPQHF	TGTGCCAGCACCCCGGGGGGACTGAGTCAGCCCCAGCATTTT
once	NA	TRBV13	TRBJ2-2	CASSFRQGGPGELFF	TGTGCCAGCAGCTTCCGGCAGGGGGGTCCCGGGGAGCTGTTTTTT
NA	NA	TRBV6-6	TRBJ1-1	CASSYAPKNTEAFF	TGTGCCAGCAGTTACGCACCTAAGAACACTGAAGCTTTCTTT
NA	NA	TRBV7-3	TRBJ2-1	CASSLENEQFF	TGTGCCAGCAGCTTGGAAAATGAGCAGTTCTTC
NA	TRBD1	TRBV27	TRBJ2-7	CASSLGTGGSWEQYF	TGTGCCAGCAGTTTAGGGACAGGGGGATCCTGGGAGCAGTACTTC
NA	NA	TRBV10-3	TRBJ1-1	CAISESTGGTYTEAFF	TGTGCCATCAGTGAGTCGACCGGAGGGACTTACACTGAAGCTTTCTTT
NA	NA	TRBV19	TRBJ2-1	CASTPYLAFDEQFF	TGTGCCAGTACCCCTTATCTGGCTTTCGATGAGCAGTTCTTC
NA	TRBD1	TRBV5-8	TRBJ1-4	CASSQTGRQEKLFF	TGTGCCAGCAGCCAGACAGGGCGTCAAGAAAAACTGTTTTTT
NA	TRBD1	TRBV29-1	TRBJ2-1	CSVIQDRGSSYNEQFF	TGCAGCGTTATCCAAGACAGGGGGAGCTCCTACAATGAGCAGTTCTTC
once	NA	TRBV5-4	TRBJ2-7	CASSLDGPLREQYF	TGTGCCAGCAGCTTGGACGGGCCCCTCCGGGAGCAGTACTTC
few	NA	TRBV11-1	TRBJ1-4	CASSFNTPTNEKLFF	TGTGCCAGCAGCTTTAATACACCAACTAATGAAAAACTGTTTTTT
NA	NA	TRBV11-2	TRBJ1-1	CASSLEGMGAFF	TGTGCCAGCAGCTTAGAGGGTATGGGAGCTTTCTTT
NA	NA	TRBV4-2	TRBJ2-1	CASSPAGGSSSYNEQFF	TGTGCCAGCAGCCCCGCGGGTGGCTCGAGCTCCTACAATGAGCAGTTCTTC
medium-sized	NA	TRBV9	TRBJ2-7	CASSVELGATGEQYF	TGTGCCAGCAGCGTAGAGTTGGGGGCCACCGGCGAGCAGTACTTC
NA	NA	TRBV27	TRBJ2-5	CASSLLRSQGPQETQYF	TGTGCCAGCAGTTTATTGCGCTCCCAGGGGCCTCAAGAGACCCAGTACTTC
NA	TRBD2	TRBV7-3	TRBJ2-3	CASSPGEGTQYF	TGTGCCAGCAGCCCGGGGGAGGGTACGCAGTATTTT
NA	NA	TRBV5-6	TRBJ1-2	CASGPPGVRGRADYGYTF	TGTGCCAGCGGGCCACCCGGAGTTCGGGGCAGGGCAGACTATGGCTACACCTTC
few	TRBD2	TRBV7-6	TRBJ2-5	CASSRTSGEQETQYF	TGTGCCAGCAGCAGGACTAGCGGGGAGCAAGAGACCCAGTACTTC
NA	TRBD1	TRBV5-6	TRBJ1-1	CASSLAPGGEAFF	TGTGCCAGCAGCTTGGCCCCAGGGGGTGAAGCTTTCTTT
NA	NA	TRBV5-4	TRBJ1-4	CASSPRGGATNEKLFF	TGTGCCAGCAGCCCCCGGGGGGGGGCAACTAATGAAAAACTGTTTTTT
NA	TRBD2	TRBV11-3	TRBJ2-5	CASSSAGPGGTQYF	TGTGCCAGCAGCTCCGCAGGGCCGGGGGGGACCCAGTACTTC
once	NA	TRBV21-1	TRBJ1-1	CASSRGGHTEAFF	TGTGCCAGCTCCCGGGGGGGTCACACTGAAGCTTTCTTT
once	NA	TRBV19	TRBJ2-5	CASSMTANQETQYF	TGTGCCAGTAGTATGACAGCTAACCAAGAGACCCAGTACTTC
NA	NA	TRBV1	TRBJ1-5	CTSSTDRSYQPQHF	TGCACCAGCAGCACGGACAGGAGTTATCAGCCCCAGCATTTT
NA	NA	TRBV7-2	TRBJ2-6	CASSRQSRRQSRANVLTF	TGTGCCAGCAGCAGACAGAGCAGACGACAAAGTCGGGCCAACGTCCTGACTTTC
NA	TRBD1	TRBV29-1	TRBJ2-5	CSHWTGIQETQYF	TGCAGCCATTGGACAGGGATTCAAGAGACCCAGTACTTC
NA	NA	TRBV6-5	TRBJ1-4	CASSYDLGEKLFF	TGTGCCAGCAGTTACGATTTGGGGGAAAAACTGTTTTTT
NA	NA	TRBV7-2	TRBJ1-2	CASSLKTYYNYGYTF	TGTGCCAGCAGCTTAAAAACTTATTATAACTATGGCTACACCTTC
NA	NA	TRBV7-3	TRBJ1-1	CASSPYYVTGYSTEAFF	TGTGCCAGCAGCCCCTATTATGTCACAGGTTATAGTACTGAAGCTTTCTTT
once	NA	TRBV6-6	TRBJ2-2	CATDSTGELFF	TGTGCCACCGACAGTACCGGGGAGCTGTTTTTT
once	NA	TRBV5-1	TRBJ1-1	CASSLSGFTEAFF	TGCGCCAGCAGCTTGTCAGGGTTCACTGAAGCTTTCTTT
NA	TRBD2	TRBV4-3	TRBJ2-1	CASSQDMLAGGEQFF	TGCGCCAGCAGCCAAGATATGCTAGCGGGAGGGGAGCAGTTCTTC
once	TRBD2	TRBV27	TRBJ2-7	CASSFGGLAGPYEQYF	TGTGCCAGCAGTTTTGGGGGGTTAGCGGGTCCCTACGAGCAGTACTTC
once	NA	TRBV7-9	TRBJ1-1	CASSPAGADTEAFF	TGTGCCAGCAGCCCCGCGGGGGCGGACACTGAAGCTTTCTTT
once	NA	TRBV5-6	TRBJ2-7	CASSLLAGGEQYF	TGTGCCAGCAGCTTGCTGGCAGGGGGGGAGCAGTACTTC
NA	TRBD1	TRBV27	TRBJ1-1	CASSLTGTGLAEAFF	TGTGCCAGCAGTCTTACCGGGACAGGGCTCGCTGAAGCTTTCTTT
NA	TRBD1	TRBV2	TRBJ2-5	CASSEPTDRVEETQYF	TGTGCCAGCAGTGAACCGACTGACAGGGTAGAAGAGACCCAGTACTTC
NA	TRBD2	TRBV5-1	TRBJ2-3	CASSLVRGGMATDTQYF	TGCGCCAGCAGCTTGGTGCGCGGGGGTATGGCGACAGATACGCAGTATTTT
once	NA	TRBV7-2	TRBJ1-4	CASSLGDIGFVTDEKLFF	TGTGCCAGCAGCTTAGGGGACATAGGGTTTGTTACGGATGAAAAACTGTTTTTT
once	NA	TRBV7-3	TRBJ2-3	CASSERGIADTQYF	TGTGCCAGCAGCGAACGGGGGATCGCAGATACGCAGTATTTT
NA	TRBD2	TRBV19	TRBJ2-3	CASSIAGLAGGITDTQYF	TGTGCCAGTAGTATCGCCGGACTAGCGGGGGGAATCACAGATACGCAGTATTTT
NA	NA	TRBV23-1	TRBJ2-1	CALLNPPFF	TGCGCCTTGCTGAACCCCCCGTTCTTC
NA	NA	TRBV28	TRBJ2-3	CASSGRPTQYF	TGTGCCAGCAGTGGCCGACCTACGCAGTATTTT
few	TRBD1	TRBV7-9	TRBJ1-6	CASSLAKRQGINSPLHF	TGTGCCAGCAGCTTGGCCAAGCGACAGGGAATTAATTCACCCCTCCACTTT